This T cell receptor beta chain comes out of a study of blood T cell repertoires in COVID-19. Per the germline V gene, CDR1 is SEHNR and CDR2 is FQNEAQ (reference sequence). The CDR3 extends over 14 amino acids. V shed 1 base and J shed 6 bases, with 12 bases lying between them. Method: immunoSEQ multiplex PCR; TCRdb's copy keeps in-frame clones and lacks some. The sample consists of 200,000 to 250,000 clones, about 84% of them appearing once. Symptom resolution, clearance, or two negative PCRs marked the recovered donors of Cohort 3. Specimen: PBMCs or T cells enriched from blood (not recorded which). The chain has TRBV7-9 and TRBJ1-2, with D maybe TRBD1 (6 bases). The source of this sequence is a man aged 60-69 years who had recovered from COVID-19. The chain's CDR3 is CASSLDVRGDGYTF. The CDR3 coding sequence is TGTGCCAGCAGCTTAGACGTCAGGGGTGATGGCTACACCTTC.